Included here is one TCR beta chain sequence, with context. In germline, CDR1 is MNHNY, CDR2 SVGAGI (reference sequence). V shed 0 bases and J shed 7 bases, with 6 bases lying between them. The CDR3 has 12 residues. The repertoire was sequenced with immunoSEQ multiplex PCR; TCRdb's copy has only in-frame clones and lacks some. Among about 280,000 clones listed, 88% were seen once. This record belongs to a study of blood T cell repertoires in COVID-19. Looking at the study overall: From the United States, Italy and Spain came samples of acute and convalescent COVID-19. PBMCs, B-cell-depleted T cells, or T cells were the source of the cDNA or gDNA that made up the material.

This sequence joins TRBV6-6 and TRBJ1-2; no reliable D call. The TCR comes from a man between 18 and 29 years old with active or convalescent COVID-19. Sequencing was carried out using peripheral blood. The CDR3 loop is CASSYSTVGYTF. CDR3 bases: TGTGCCAGCAGTTACTCGACTGTTGGCTACACCTTC.